This T cell receptor (beta chain) was sequenced in a study of radiotherapy plus CTLA-4 blockade in lung cancer (dated by TCRdb to 2016 to 2019). In terms of the full investigation: Objective responses were observed in 15% to 20% of enrolled patients, and disease control was achieved in 31%. Study-wide findings and limitations: After treatment with radiotherapy and ipilimumab, TCR clones that originated in tumors expanded in peripheral blood. The strongest predictors of response, as reported, were early dynamic changes in blood T cell clones along with a rise in serum interferon-beta after radiation.

The germline V gene gives CDR1 as SGHTA and CDR2 as FQGNSA. Relative to germline, V is missing 3 bases and J is missing 4 bases, with 5 bases of the junction outside any gene match. The CDR3 numbers 14 residues from cysteine through phenylalanine. Only the CDR3 DNA stays, 42 bases, in frame from base 1. Library creation used the immunoSEQ multiplex PCR assay. TCRdb carries this immuneACCESS record with in-frame sequences only. Its versions omit some clonotypes, under half of them owing to an unresolved V gene in the studies checked, with the rest unexplained. For this sample the table gives more than 95,000 clones, of which under 85% were detected only once. Around 2.8% of the sample belongs to the ten largest clones. The count of this clone is one. Its antigen remains unidentified. No per-base quality is available; no much larger clone lies one base away. The study evaluated CTLA-4 blockade (ipilimumab) given together with focal radiation therapy in patients who had chemo-refractory metastatic non-small-cell lung cancer.

This specimen was peripheral blood, taken from a patient treated with radiotherapy plus ipilimumab. The sequence is built from TRBV7-2 and TRBJ2-5, and 7 bases in between align with TRBD1. The origin of this receptor is a human donor with non-small cell lung cancer who had a partial response to radiotherapy plus ipilimumab. Some clones in this sample may be carry-over from other donors' samples. CDR3 reads: CASSFQTGLETQYF. The nucleotides read TGTGCCAGCAGCTTCCAGACAGGGCTAGAGACCCAGTACTTC.